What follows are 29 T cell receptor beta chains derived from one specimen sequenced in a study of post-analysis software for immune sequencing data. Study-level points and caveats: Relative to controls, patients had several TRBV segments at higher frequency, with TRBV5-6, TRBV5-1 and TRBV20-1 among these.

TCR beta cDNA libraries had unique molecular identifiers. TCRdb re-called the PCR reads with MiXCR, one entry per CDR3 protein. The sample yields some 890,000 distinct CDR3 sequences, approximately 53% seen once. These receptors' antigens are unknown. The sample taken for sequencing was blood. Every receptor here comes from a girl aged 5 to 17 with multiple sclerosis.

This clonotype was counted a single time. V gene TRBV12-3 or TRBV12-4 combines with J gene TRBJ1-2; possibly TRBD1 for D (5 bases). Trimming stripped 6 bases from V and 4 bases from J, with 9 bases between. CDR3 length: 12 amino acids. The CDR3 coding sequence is TGTGCCAGCAGCCCCGGGGCCTATGGCTACACCTTC. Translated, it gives CASSPGAYGYTF.

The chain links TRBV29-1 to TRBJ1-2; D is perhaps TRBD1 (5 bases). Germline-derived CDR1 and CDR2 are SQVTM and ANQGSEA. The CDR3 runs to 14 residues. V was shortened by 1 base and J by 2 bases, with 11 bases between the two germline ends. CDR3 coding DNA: TGCAGCGTTGAAGCGGCGGGACTGAACTATGGCTACACCTTC. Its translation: CSVEAAGLNYGYTF.

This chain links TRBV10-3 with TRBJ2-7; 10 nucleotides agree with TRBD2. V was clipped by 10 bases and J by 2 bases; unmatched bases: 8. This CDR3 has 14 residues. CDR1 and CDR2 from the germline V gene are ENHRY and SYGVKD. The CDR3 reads CATSTLAGAYEQYF. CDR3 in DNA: TGTGCCACCTCCACGCTAGCGGGAGCCTACGAGCAGTACTTC.

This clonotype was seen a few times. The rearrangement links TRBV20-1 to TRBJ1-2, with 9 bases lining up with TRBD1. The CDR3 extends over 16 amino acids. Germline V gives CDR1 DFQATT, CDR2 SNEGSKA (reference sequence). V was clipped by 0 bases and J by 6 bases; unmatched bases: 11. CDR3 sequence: CSARDSPGQGIDGYTF. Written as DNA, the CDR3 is TGCAGTGCTAGAGATAGCCCGGGACAGGGTATAGATGGCTACACCTTC.

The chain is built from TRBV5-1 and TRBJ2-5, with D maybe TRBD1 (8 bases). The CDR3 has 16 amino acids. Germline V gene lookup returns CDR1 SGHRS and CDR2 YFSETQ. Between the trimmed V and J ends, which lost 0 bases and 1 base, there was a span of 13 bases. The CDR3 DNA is TGCGCCAGCAGCTTGGGACAGGGGAGGGGCCAAGAGACCCAGTACTTC. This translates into CASSLGQGRGQETQYF. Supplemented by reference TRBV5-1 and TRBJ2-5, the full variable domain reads KAGVTQTPRYLIKTRGQQVTLSCSPISGHRSVSWYQQTPGQGLQFLFEYFSETQRNKGNFPGRFSGRQFSNSRSEMNVSTLELGDSALYLCASSLGQGRGQETQYFGPGTRLLVL.

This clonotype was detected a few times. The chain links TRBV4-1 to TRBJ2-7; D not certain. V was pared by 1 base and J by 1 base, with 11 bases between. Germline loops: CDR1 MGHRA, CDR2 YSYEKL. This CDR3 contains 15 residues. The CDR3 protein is CASSQGFRLSYEQYF. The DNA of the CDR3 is TGCGCCAGCAGCCAAGGGTTCAGGTTATCCTACGAGCAGTACTTC.

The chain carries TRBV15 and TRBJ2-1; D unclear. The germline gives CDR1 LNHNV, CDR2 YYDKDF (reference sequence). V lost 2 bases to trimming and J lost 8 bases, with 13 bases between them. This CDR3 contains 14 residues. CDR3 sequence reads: CATSRNTVPHEQFF. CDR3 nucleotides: TGTGCCACCAGCAGAAACACCGTGCCCCATGAGCAGTTCTTC.

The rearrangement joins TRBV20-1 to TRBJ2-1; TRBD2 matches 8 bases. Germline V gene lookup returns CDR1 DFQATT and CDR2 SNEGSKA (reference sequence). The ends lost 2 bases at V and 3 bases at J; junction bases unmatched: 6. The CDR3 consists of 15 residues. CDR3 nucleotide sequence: TGCAGTGCTAGAACCGGGACTAGGGACTACAATGAGCAGTTCTTC. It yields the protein CSARTGTRDYNEQFF.

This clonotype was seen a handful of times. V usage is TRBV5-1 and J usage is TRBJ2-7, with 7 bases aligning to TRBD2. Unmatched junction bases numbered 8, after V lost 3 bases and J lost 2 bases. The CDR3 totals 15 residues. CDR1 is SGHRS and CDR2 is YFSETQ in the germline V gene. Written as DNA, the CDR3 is TGCGCCAGCAGCTCGGAACCTAGCGGAGCCTACGAGCAGTACTTC. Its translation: CASSSEPSGAYEQYF.

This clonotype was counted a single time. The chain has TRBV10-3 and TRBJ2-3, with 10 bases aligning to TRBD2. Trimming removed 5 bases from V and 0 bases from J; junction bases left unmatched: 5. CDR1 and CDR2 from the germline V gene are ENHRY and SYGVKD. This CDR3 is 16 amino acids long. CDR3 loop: CAISWTSGSSTDTQYF. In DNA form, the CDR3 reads TGTGCCATCAGTTGGACTAGCGGATCTAGCACAGATACGCAGTATTTT.

The CDR3 reads CASSWVAGVGPDTQYF. The CDR3, as DNA: TGCGCCAGCAGCTGGGTAGCGGGAGTAGGTCCAGATACGCAGTATTTT. The chain carries TRBV5-1 and TRBJ2-3; 9 bases agree with TRBD2. Per germline, CDR1 SGHRS and CDR2 YFSETQ. V shed 3 bases, J shed 4 bases, and the junction held 9 bases outside the gene matches. This CDR3 contains 16 residues.

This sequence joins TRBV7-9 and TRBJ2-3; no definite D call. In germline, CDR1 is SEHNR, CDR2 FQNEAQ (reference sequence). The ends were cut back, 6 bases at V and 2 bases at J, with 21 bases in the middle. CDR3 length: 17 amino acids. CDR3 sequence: CASSPTWVSPNTDTQYF. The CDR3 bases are TGTGCCAGCAGTCCTACTTGGGTTTCCCCTAACACAGATACGCAGTATTTT.

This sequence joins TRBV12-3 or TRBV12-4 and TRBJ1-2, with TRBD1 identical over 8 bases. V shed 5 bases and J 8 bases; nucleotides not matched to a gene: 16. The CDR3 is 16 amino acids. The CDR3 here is CASSLRGTGSLWGYTF. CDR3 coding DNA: TGTGCCAGCAGTCTTAGGGGGACAGGTTCCCTCTGGGGCTACACCTTC.

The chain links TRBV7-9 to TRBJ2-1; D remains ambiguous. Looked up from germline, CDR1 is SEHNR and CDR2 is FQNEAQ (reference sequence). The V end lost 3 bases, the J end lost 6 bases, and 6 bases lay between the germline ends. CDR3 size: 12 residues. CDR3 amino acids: CASSFGSNEQFF. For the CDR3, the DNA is TGTGCCAGCAGCTTTGGAAGCAATGAGCAGTTCTTC.

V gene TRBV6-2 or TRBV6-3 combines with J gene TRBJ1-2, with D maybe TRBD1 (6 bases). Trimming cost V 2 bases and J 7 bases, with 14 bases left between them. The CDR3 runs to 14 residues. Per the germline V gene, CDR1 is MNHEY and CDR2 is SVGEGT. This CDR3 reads CASSYSLGAGGYTF. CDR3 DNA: TGTGCCAGCAGTTACAGTTTGGGGGCTGGTGGCTACACCTTC.

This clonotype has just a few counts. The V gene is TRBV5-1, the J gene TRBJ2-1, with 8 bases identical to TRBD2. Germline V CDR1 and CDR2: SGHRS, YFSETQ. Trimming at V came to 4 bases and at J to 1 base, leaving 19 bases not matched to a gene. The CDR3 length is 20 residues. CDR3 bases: TGCGCCAGCAGCCTCCCACCCGGATCTAGCGGGTTTAGATCCTACAATGAGCAGTTCTTC. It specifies CASSLPPGSSGFRSYNEQFF.

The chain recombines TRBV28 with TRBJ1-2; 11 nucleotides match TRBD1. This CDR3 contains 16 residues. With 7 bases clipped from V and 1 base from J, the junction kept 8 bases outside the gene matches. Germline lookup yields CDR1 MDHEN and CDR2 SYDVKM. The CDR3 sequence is CASTLGGQGVNYGYTF. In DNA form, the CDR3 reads TGTGCCAGCACTTTGGGGGGACAGGGGGTTAACTATGGCTACACCTTC.

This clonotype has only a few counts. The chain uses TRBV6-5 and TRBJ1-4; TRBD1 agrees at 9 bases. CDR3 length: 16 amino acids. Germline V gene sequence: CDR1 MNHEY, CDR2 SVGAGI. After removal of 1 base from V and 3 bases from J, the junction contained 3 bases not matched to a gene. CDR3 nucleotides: TGTGCCAGCAGTTACTTGACAGGGGGATCTAATGAAAAACTGTTTTTT. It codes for CASSYLTGGSNEKLFF.

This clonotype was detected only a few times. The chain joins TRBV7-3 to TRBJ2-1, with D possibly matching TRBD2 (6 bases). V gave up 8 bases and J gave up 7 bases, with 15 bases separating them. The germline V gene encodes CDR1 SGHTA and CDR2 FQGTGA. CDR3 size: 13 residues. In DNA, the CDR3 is TGTGCCAGCGGGTCGGAGGGGTGGAATGAGCAGTTCTTC. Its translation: CASGSEGWNEQFF.

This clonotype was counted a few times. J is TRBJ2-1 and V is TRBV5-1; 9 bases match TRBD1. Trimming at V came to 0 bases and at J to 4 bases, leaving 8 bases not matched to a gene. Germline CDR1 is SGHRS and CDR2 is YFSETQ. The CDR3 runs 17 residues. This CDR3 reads CASSLVGKTGGYNEQFF. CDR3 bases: TGCGCCAGCAGCTTGGTAGGCAAGACAGGGGGATACAATGAGCAGTTCTTC.

CDR3 coding DNA: TGTGCCAGCGGGATCGGACCCGGTAGGGGCGCAGATACGCAGTATTTT. This codes for CASGIGPGRGADTQYF. V is TRBV12-3 or TRBV12-4 and J is TRBJ2-3; TRBD1 might be the D (5 bases). The CDR3 consists of 16 residues. V lost 8 bases and J 4 bases, leaving 22 bases between the germline ends.

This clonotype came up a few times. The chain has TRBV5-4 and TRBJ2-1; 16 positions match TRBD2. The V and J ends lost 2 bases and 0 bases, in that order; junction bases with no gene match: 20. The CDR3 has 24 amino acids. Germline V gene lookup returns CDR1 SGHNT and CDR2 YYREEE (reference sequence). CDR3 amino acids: CASSFPPGTSGRAQRGSSYNEQFF. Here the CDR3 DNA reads TGTGCCAGCAGCTTTCCTCCCGGGACTAGCGGGAGGGCTCAGAGGGGCAGCTCCTACAATGAGCAGTTCTTC.

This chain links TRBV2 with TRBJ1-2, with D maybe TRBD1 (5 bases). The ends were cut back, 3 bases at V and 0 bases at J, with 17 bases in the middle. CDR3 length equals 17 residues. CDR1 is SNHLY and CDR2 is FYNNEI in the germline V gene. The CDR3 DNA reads TGTGCCAGCAGTGAGAACCCTTCGGGGCTCCCTAACTATGGCTACACCTTC. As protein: CASSENPSGLPNYGYTF.

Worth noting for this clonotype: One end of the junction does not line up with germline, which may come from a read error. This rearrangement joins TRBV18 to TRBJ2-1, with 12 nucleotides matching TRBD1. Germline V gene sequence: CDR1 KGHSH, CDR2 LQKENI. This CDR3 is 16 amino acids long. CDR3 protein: CASPPGTGGRYNEQFF. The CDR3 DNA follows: TGTGCCAGCCCACCAGGGACAGGGGGCAGGTACAATGAGCAGTTCTTC.

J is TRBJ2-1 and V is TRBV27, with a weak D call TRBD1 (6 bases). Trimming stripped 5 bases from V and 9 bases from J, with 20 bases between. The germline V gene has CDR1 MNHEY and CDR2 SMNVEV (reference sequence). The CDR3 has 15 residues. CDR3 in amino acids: CASSLSRNREGEQFF. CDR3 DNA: TGTGCCAGCAGTCTTTCGAGAAACAGGGAAGGTGAGCAGTTCTTC.

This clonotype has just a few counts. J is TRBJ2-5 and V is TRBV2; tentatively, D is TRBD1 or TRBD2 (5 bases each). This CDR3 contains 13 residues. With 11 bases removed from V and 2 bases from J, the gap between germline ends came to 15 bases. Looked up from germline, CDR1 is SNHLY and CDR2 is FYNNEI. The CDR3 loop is CAVSGTDQETQYF. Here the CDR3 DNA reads TGTGCCGTCTCAGGGACGGATCAAGAGACCCAGTACTTC. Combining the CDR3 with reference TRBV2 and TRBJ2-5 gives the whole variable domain EPEVTQTPSHQVTQMGQEVILRCVPISNHLYFYWYRQILGQKVEFLVSFYNNEISEKSEIFDDQFSVERPDGSNFTLKIRSTKLEDSAMYFCAVSGTDQETQYFGPGTRLLVL.

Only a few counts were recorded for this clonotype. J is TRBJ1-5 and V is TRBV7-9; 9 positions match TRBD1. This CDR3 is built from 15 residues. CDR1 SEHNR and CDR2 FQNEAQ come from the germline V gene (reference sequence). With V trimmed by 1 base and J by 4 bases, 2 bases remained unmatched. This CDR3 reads CASSLGDRENQPQHF. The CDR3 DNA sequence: TGTGCCAGCAGCTTAGGGGACAGGGAAAATCAGCCCCAGCATTTT.

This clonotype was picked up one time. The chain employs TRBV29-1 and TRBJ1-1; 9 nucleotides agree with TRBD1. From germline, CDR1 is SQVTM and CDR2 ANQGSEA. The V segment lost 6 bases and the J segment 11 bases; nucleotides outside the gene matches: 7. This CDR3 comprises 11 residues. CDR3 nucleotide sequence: TGCAGCGTAGTACAGGGGGCGAGGGCTTTCTTT. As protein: CSVVQGARAFF.

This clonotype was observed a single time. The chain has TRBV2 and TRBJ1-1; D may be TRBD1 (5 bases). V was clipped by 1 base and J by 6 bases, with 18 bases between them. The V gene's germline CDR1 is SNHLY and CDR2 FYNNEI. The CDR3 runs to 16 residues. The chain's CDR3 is CASSEVVGDRDAEAFF. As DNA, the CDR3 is TGTGCCAGCAGTGAAGTGGTGGGGGACCGGGACGCTGAAGCTTTCTTT.